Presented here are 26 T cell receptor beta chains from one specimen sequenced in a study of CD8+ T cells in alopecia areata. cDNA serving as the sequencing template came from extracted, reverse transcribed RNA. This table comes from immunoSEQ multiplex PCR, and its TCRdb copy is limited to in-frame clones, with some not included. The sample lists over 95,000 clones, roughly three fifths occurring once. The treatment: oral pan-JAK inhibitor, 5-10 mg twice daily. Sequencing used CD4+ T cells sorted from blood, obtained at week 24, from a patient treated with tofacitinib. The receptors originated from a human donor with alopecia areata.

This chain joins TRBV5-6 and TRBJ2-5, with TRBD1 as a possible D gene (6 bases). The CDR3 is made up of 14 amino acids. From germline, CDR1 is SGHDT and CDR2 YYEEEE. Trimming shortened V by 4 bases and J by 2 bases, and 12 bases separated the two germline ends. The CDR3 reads CASSATGSQETQYF. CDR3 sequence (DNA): TGTGCCAGCAGCGCGACAGGTTCGCAAGAGACCCAGTACTTC.

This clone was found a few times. The CDR3 DNA reads as TGTGCCAGCAGCACAGGGGCGCTCAACTATGGCTACACCTTC. It is translated as CASSTGALNYGYTF. The rearrangement uses TRBV28 and TRBJ1-2, with 7 bases aligning to TRBD1. V dropped 6 bases and J dropped 2; count of bases not matched to a gene: 6. This CDR3 has 14 amino acids. CDR1 MDHEN and CDR2 SYDVKM come from the germline V gene.

The CDR3 DNA reads as TGTGCCAGCAGCTTCAAGGGGGGGAATCAGCCCCAGCATTTT. This encodes CASSFKGGNQPQHF. The rearrangement joins TRBV7-2 to TRBJ1-5; tentative D call: TRBD1 (6 bases). There are 14 residues in the CDR3. V was trimmed by 3 bases and J by 4 bases, leaving 10 bases between them. CDR1 is SGHTA, CDR2 FQGNSA, per germline.

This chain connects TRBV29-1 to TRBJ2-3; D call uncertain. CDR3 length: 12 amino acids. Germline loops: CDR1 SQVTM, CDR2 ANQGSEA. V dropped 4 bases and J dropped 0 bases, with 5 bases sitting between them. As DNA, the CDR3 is TGCAGCGTTGTTGCCAGCACAGATACGCAGTATTTT. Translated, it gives CSVVASTDTQYF.

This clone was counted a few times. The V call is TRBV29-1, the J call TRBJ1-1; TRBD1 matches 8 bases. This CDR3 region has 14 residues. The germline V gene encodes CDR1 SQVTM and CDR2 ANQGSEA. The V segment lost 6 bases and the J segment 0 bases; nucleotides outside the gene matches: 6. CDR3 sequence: CSVARQGMNTEAFF. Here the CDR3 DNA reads TGCAGCGTGGCTAGACAGGGGATGAACACTGAAGCTTTCTTT.

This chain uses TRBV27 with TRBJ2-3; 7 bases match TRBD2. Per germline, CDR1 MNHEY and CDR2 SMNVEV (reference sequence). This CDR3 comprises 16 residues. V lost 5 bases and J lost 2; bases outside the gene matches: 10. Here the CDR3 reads CASSHETSSYTDTQYF. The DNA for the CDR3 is TGTGCCAGCAGTCATGAGACTAGCTCGTACACAGATACGCAGTATTTT.

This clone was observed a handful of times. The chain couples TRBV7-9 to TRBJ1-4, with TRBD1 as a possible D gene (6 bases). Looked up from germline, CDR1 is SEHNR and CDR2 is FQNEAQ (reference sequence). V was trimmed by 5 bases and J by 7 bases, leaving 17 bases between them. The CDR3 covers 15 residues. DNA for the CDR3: TGTGCCAGCAGCCCTGGACAGTCGGAGGTTGAAAAACTGTTTTTT. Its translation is CASSPGQSEVEKLFF.

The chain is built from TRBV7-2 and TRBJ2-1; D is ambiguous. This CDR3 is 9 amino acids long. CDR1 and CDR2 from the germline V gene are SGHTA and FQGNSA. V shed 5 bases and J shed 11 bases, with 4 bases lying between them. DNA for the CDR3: TGTGCCAGCAGCCCCCAGCAGTTCTTC. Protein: CASSPQQFF.

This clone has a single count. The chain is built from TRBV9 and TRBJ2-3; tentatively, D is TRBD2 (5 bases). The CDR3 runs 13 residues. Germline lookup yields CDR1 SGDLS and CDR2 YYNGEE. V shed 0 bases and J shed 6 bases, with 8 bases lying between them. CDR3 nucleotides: TGTGCCAGCAGCGTAGATACGGGGGATACGCAGTATTTT. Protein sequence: CASSVDTGDTQYF.

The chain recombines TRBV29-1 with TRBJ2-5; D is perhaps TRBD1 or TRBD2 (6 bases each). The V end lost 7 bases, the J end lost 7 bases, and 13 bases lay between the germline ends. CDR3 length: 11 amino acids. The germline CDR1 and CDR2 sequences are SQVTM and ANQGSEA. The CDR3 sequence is CSADPGATQYF. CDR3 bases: TGCAGCGCCGACCCGGGGGCGACCCAGTACTTC.

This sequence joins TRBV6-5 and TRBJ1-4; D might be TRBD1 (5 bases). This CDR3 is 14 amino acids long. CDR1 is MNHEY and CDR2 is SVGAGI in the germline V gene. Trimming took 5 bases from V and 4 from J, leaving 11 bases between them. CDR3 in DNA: TGTGCCAGCAGTGCGCAGGGACTTAATGAAAAACTGTTTTTT. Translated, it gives CASSAQGLNEKLFF.

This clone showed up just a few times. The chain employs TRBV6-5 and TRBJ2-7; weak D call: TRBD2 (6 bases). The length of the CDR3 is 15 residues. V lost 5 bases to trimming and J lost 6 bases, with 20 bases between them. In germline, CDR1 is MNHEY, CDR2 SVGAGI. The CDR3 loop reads CASSPTGGDGFEQYF. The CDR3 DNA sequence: TGTGCCAGCAGTCCCACCGGCGGGGATGGGTTCGAGCAGTACTTC.

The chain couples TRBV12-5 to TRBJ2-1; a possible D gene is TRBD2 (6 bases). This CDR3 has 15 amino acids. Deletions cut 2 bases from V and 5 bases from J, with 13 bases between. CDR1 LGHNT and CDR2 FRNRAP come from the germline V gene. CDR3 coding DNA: TGTGCTAGTGGTTTGCTTGACGGGGGAGACAATGAGCAGTTCTTC. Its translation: CASGLLDGGDNEQFF.

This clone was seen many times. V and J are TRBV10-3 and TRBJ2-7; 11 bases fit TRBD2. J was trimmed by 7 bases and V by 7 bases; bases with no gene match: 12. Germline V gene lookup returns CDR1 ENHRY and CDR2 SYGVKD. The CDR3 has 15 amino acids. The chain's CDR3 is CAITTTSGMAGEQYF. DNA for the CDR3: TGTGCCATCACCACGACTAGCGGGATGGCCGGTGAGCAGTACTTC.

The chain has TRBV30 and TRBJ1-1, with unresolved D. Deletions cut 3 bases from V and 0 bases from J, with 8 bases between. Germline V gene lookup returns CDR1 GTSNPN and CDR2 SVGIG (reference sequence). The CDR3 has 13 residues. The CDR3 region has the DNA TGTGCCTGGAGAAGGTCCTTGAACACTGAAGCTTTCTTT. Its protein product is CAWRRSLNTEAFF.

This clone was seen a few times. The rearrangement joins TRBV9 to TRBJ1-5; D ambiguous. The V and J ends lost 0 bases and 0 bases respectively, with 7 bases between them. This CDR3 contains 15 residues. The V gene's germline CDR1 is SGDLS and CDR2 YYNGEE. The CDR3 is CASSVGANSNQPQHF. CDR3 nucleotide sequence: TGTGCCAGCAGCGTAGGTGCAAATAGCAATCAGCCCCAGCATTTT.

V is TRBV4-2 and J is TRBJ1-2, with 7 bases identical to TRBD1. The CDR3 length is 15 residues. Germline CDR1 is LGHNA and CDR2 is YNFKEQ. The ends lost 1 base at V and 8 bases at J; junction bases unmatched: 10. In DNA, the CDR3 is TGTGCCAGCAGCCAAGGGGACAGACTAGGCTGGGGCTACACCTTC. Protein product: CASSQGDRLGWGYTF.

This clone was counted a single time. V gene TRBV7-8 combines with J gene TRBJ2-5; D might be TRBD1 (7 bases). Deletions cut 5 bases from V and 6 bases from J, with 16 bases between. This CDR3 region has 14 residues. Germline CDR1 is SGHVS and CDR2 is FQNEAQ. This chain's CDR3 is CASSKQGGEKTQYF. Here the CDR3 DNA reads TGTGCCAGCAGCAAGCAGGGGGGAGAGAAGACCCAGTACTTC. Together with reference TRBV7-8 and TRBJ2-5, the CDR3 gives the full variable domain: GAGVSQSPRYKVAKRGQDVALRCDPISGHVSLFWYQQALGQGPEFLTYFQNEAQLDKSGLPSDRFFAERPEGSVSTLKIQRTQQEDSAVYLCASSKQGGEKTQYFGPGTRLLVL.

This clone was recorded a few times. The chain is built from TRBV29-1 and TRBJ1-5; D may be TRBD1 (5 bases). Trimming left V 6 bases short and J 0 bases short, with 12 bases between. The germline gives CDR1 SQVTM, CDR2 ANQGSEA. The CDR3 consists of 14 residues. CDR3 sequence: CSVGGDYSNQPQHF. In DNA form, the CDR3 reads TGCAGCGTCGGGGGGGACTATAGCAATCAGCCCCAGCATTTT.

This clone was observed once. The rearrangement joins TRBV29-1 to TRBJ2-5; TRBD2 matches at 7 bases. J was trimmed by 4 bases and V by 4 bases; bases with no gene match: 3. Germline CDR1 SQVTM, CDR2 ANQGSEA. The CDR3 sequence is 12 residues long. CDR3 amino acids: CSVASGGETQYF. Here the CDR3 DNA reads TGCAGCGTTGCTAGCGGAGGAGAGACCCAGTACTTC. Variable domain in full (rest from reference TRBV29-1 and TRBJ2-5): SAVISQKPSRDICQRGTSLTIQCQVDSQVTMMFWYRQQPGQSLTLIATANQGSEATYESGFVIDKFPISRPNLTFSTLTVSNMSPEDSSIYLCSVASGGETQYFGPGTRLLVL.

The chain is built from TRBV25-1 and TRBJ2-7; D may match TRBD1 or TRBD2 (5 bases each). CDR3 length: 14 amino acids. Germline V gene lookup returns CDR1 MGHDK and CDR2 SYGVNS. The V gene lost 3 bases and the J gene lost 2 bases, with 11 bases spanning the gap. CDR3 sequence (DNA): TGTGCCAGCAGTGAGGGACCCGGGGCCTACGAGCAGTACTTC. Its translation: CASSEGPGAYEQYF.

In DNA form, the CDR3 reads TGCAGTGCCAGCGGCTACACCTTC. Its protein product is CSASGYTF. J is TRBJ1-2 and V is TRBV20-1; D gene unclear. The CDR3 spans 8 residues. Trimming took off 6 bases at V and 8 bases at J, with 4 bases between the two ends. Germline V CDR1 and CDR2: DFQATT, SNEGSKA (reference sequence).

CDR3 in amino acids: CASSDTGELTDTQYF. The CDR3 nucleotides are TGTGCCAGCAGTGATACCGGGGAATTGACAGATACGCAGTATTTT. The chain combines TRBV25-1 with TRBJ2-3, with a weak D call TRBD2 (5 bases). The CDR3 consists of 15 residues. Germline CDR1 and CDR2: MGHDK and SYGVNS. Trimming cost V 3 bases and J 3 bases, with 13 bases left between them. The full variable domain, completed using reference TRBV25-1 and TRBJ2-3, is EADIYQTPRYLVIGTGKKITLECSQTMGHDKMYWYQQDPGMELHLIHYSYGVNSTEKGDLSSESTVSRIRTEHFPLTLESARPSHTSQYLCASSDTGELTDTQYFGPGTRLTVL.

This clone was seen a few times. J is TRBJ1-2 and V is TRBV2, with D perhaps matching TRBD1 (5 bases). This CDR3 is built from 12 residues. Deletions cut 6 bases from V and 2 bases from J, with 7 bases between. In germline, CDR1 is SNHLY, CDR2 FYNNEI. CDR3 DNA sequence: TGTGCCAGCAGCCAGGGCAACTATGGCTACACCTTC. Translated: CASSQGNYGYTF. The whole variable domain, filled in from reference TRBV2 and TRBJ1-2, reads EPEVTQTPSHQVTQMGQEVILRCVPISNHLYFYWYRQILGQKVEFLVSFYNNEISEKSEIFDDQFSVERPDGSNFTLKIRSTKLEDSAMYFCASSQGNYGYTFGSGTRLTVV.

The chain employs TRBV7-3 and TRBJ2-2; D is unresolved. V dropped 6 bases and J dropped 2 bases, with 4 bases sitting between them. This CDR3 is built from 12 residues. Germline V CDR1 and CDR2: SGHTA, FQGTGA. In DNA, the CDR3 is TGTGCCAGCAGTAGTAACACCGGGGAGCTGTTTTTT. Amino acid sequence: CASSSNTGELFF.

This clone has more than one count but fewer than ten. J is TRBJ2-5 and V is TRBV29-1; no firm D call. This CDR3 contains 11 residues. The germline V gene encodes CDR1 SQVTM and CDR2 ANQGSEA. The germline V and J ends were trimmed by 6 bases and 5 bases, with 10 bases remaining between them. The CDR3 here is CSVMDPETQYF. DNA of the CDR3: TGCAGCGTAATGGACCCTGAGACCCAGTACTTC.